This T cell receptor (beta chain) was obtained from a study of T cell responses to AZD1222 COVID-19 vaccine. Overall study findings and caveats: Clonal diversity may have been underestimated in mostly white British donors.

CDR3 length: 13 residues. Trimming cost V 7 bases and J 0 bases; bases outside gene matches: 4. In germline, CDR1 is SQVTM, CDR2 ANQGSEA. TCRdb's table, derived via immunoSEQ multiplex PCR, lists solely in-frame clones and lacks some. Of approximately 92,000 clones in the sample, about 90% were seen once. To note about this clone: What it binds is not known.

Here the sequenced sample was peripheral blood, taken on day 0 of AZD1222 vaccination. The chain has TRBV29-1 and TRBJ1-1; 8 bases match TRBD1. This clonotype was sampled from an adult in good health. The CDR3 protein is CSARTGLNTEAFF. The CDR3 DNA reads TGCAGCGCCCGGACAGGGCTGAACACTGAAGCTTTCTTT.